The clone carrying this T cell receptor beta chain showed up just a few times. Its antigen is undetermined. This sample is part of a study of vaccination and CD4 T cells after COVID-19. In germline, CDR1 is KGHDR, CDR2 SFDVKD. The CDR3 runs to 15 residues. V was pared by 7 bases and J by 2 bases, with 16 bases between. Findings of the study overall: The median SARS-CoV-2-reactive clonotype number increased from around 21 to 38, without statistical significance.

TCRdb re-derived calls from the PCR reads in MiXCR, one entry per CDR3 protein. The table records 20,000 to 25,000 distinct CDR3 sequences, about 60% of them present only once. The starting material was CD4+ T cells from blood, obtained before SARS-CoV-2 vaccination. The sequence was collected from a human donor who had recovered from COVID-19. The chain joins TRBV24-1 to TRBJ2-5; D possibly corresponds to TRBD2 (5 bases). The CDR3 bases are TGTGCCACCAGCGGACGAGGGCAGCAACAAGAGACCCAGTACTTC. This sequence encodes CATSGRGQQQETQYF.